This T cell receptor (beta chain) was recovered during a study of OX40 agonist ivuxolimab in advanced cancers. Regarding the study in general: Ivuxolimab, which targeted the costimulatory receptor OX40 (CD134), was an agonistic, fully human IgG2 monoclonal antibody. Intravenous ivuxolimab was administered to patients every 2 weeks at six dose levels: 0.01, 0.1, 0.3, 1.5, 3 and 10 mg/kg. Of the roughly 53 patients in dose escalation, approximately 20 had hepatocellular carcinoma, some 15 had melanoma, 9 had renal cell carcinoma and 9 had head and neck cancer. In the dose-escalation cohort, roughly four fifths of patients were male, and the mean age was approximately 64 years, with a range of about 23 to 85. Patients were allowed to have had prior anti-PD-1, anti-PD-L1 or anti-CTLA-4 therapy, and 40% of the dose-escalation patients had previously received checkpoint inhibitors. Partial responses were achieved by three dose-escalation patients, of whom one had hepatocellular carcinoma and two had cutaneous melanoma. Peripheral TCRbeta sequencing aimed to test whether ivuxolimab altered TCR sequence diversity and caused clonal T-cell expansion. The paper covers the monotherapy dose-escalation part of the phase I ivuxolimab trial, which included N ≈ 52 patients.

To sequence the TCRbeta CDR3 region, genomic DNA was isolated from the sorted cells. TCRbeta CDR3 regions were sequenced using the immunoSEQ Assay. TCRdb retrieved this table from immuneACCESS and kept in-frame rearrangements only. Not all clones are present; in checked studies, unresolved V genes account for under half, and no reason is known for the remainder. In this sample the table shows some 100,000 clones, about four fifths of which occur a single time. The top ten hold less than 5.5% of the sample. On the study overall, not on this receptor specifically: Clonal expansion of both CD4+ and CD8+ blood T cells was observed from baseline to week 6 at doses 0.1 to 3.0 mg/kg. In the 0.1-3.0 mg/kg groups, partial responders were among the patients with the lowest normalized peripheral clonal expansion, particularly in CD8+ T cells. After ivuxolimab, expanded clones were on average more numerous among CD8+ T cells than among CD4+ T cells. Low levels of normalized T-cell clonal expansion were also seen in some patients who did not respond. Antigen specificity was not determined for the clonally expanded peripheral T cells.

Looking up the germline V gene yields CDR1 MDHEN and CDR2 SYDVKM. After removal of 7 bases from V and 5 bases from J, the junction retains 8 bases not matched to a gene. The CDR3 has 14 amino acids, counting the end cysteine and phenylalanine. Only the CDR3 region is kept as DNA, spanning 42 bases read in frame from base 1. The trial excluded patients who had a history of autoimmune disease or were on systemic immunosuppression. Peripheral blood for TCR sequencing was collected from all dose cohorts at baseline, on cycle 4 day 1, and on cycle 7 day 1. The samples were drawn from a first-in-human, open-label, multicenter phase I dose-escalation trial of ivuxolimab. Adults with locally advanced or metastatic melanoma, renal cell, hepatocellular, or head and neck squamous cell carcinoma were enrolled in the trial. Before TCR sequencing, CD4+ T cells and CD8+ T cells from peripheral blood were sorted into separate populations.

Remarks on this clone: Its antigen remains unidentified. No base-level quality is on record; no much larger clone is a single base apart.

The chain uses TRBV28 and TRBJ2-7; 10 bases in the junction line up with TRBD2. This clonotype originated in an adult with an advanced solid tumor such as melanoma, head and neck, liver or kidney cancer. The sequences come from CD4+ or CD8+ T cells sorted from blood, collected in a trial of the OX40 agonist ivuxolimab. The DNA sequence is as follows: TGTGCCAGCACGCCTAGCGGGAGTAATCACGAGCAGTACTTC. The translation is CASTPSGSNHEQYF.